This T cell receptor beta chain is from a study of early T cells in non-severe SARS-CoV-2 infection. Study-wide background: It was bulk RNA from unsorted whole blood that was sequenced, and the chains were unpaired.

The germline CDR1 and CDR2 sequences are DFQATT and SNEGSKA (reference sequence). V was shortened by 6 bases and J by 4 bases, with 18 bases between the two germline ends. The CDR3 extends over 15 amino acids. In its sample, this clonotype was seen a few times. Individual cDNA molecules received unique molecular identifiers. TCRdb independently ran MiXCR on the 5' RACE reads; one entry per CDR3 protein. The profile shows over 50,000 distinct CDR3 sequences, 8.2% of them singletons. The sequence was collected from an adult who was a healthcare worker with PCR-confirmed SARS-CoV-2 infection or an uninfected control (not recorded which). Sequenced material: whole blood. The rearrangement uses TRBV20-1 and TRBJ2-2; maybe TRBD2 (5 bases). In DNA form, the CDR3 reads TGCAGTGCCAGAAAATCTAGCACGGGCACCGGGGAGCTGTTTTTT. Amino acid sequence: CSARKSSTGTGELFF.